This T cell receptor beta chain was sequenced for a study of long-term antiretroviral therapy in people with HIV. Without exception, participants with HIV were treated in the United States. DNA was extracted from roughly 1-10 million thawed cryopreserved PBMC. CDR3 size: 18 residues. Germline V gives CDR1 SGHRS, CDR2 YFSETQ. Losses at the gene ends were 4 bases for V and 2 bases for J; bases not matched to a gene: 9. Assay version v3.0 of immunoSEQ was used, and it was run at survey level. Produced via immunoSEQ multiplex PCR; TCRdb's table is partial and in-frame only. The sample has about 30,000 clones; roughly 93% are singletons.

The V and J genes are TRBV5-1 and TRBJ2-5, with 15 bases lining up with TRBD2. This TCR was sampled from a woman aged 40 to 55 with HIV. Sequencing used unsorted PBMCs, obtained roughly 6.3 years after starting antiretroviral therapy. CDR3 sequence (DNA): TGCGCCAGCAGCACCAGGACTAGCGGGGGGGCTCGTCAAGAGACCCAGTACTTC. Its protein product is CASSTRTSGGARQETQYF. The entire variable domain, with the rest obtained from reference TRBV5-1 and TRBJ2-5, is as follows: KAGVTQTPRYLIKTRGQQVTLSCSPISGHRSVSWYQQTPGQGLQFLFEYFSETQRNKGNFPGRFSGRQFSNSRSEMNVSTLELGDSALYLCASSTRTSGGARQETQYFGPGTRLLVL.